What follows are 25 T cell receptor beta chains derived from one specimen sequenced in a study of T cell repertoires in cytomegalovirus infection (dated by TCRdb to 2018 to 2020). Sequenced using an Illumina HiSeq 1500. TCRdb trimmed the raw reads at Q25, called clones with MiXCR and kept productive beta chains. Duplicate CDR3 protein sequences are folded into a single record with the most common DNA and genes. Across this sample there are around 500,000 distinct CDR3 sequences, with approximately 40% seen only once. In total, the top ten clones hold roughly two fifths of the sample. The treatment or condition tag for this specimen amounts to: in vitro stimulation with specific CMV peptide epitopes to enrich CMV-specific T cells. No cognate antigen is known for these TCRs. The material was cultured PBMCs, obtained from culture after CMV antigen stimulation. Source of these receptors: a human donor in good health (CMV status not recorded). Some clones in this sample may be carry-over from other donors' samples.

This clonotype was counted ten times or more. The rearrangement uses TRBV7-2 and TRBJ1-2, with D possibly being TRBD1 (5 bases). The length of the CDR3 is 14 residues. V lost 3 bases, J lost 8 bases, and 16 bases lay in between. Germline V lookup: CDR1 SGHTA, CDR2 FQGNSA. The CDR3 DNA follows: TGTGCCAGCAGCTTCCTCGGGGCAACGGGGGGCTACACCTTC. The encoded protein is CASSFLGATGGYTF.

The table lists this clonotype with a few counts. J is TRBJ2-3 and V is TRBV7-6; 7 bases map to TRBD2. Germline CDR1 SGHVS, CDR2 FNYEAQ. With V trimmed by 5 bases and J by 5 bases, 7 bases remained unmatched. The CDR3 sequence is 14 residues long. This CDR3 reads CASSAFGGGDTQYF. The CDR3 nucleotides read TGTGCCAGCAGCGCCTTCGGCGGGGGAGATACGCAGTATTTT.

This clonotype was observed a handful of times. The chain links TRBV11-1 to TRBJ2-5; TRBD1 might be the D (6 bases). Germline CDR1 is SGHAT and CDR2 is FQDESV (reference sequence). V was cut by 3 bases and J by 3 bases, with 8 bases left in between. This CDR3 has 13 amino acids. CDR3 nucleotides: TGTGCCAGCAGCTTGGGGGCGGAAGAGACCCAGTACTTC. Translating it yields CASSLGAEETQYF.

Only a few counts were recorded for this clonotype. The chain couples TRBV7-2 to TRBJ2-3; D remains unclear. The germline CDR1 and CDR2 sequences are SGHTA and FQGNSA. This CDR3 is built from 15 residues. V shed 1 base and J shed 2 bases, with 10 bases lying between them. CDR3 sequence: CASSLVVRYTDTQYF. The CDR3 coding sequence is TGTGCCAGCAGCTTAGTGGTCAGGTACACAGATACGCAGTATTTT.

The V call is TRBV6-2 or TRBV6-3, the J call TRBJ2-3; weak D call: TRBD2 (5 bases). V dropped 5 bases and J dropped 2 bases, with 8 bases sitting between them. Germline V lookup: CDR1 MNHEY, CDR2 SVGEGT. This CDR3 is 13 amino acids long. The CDR3 reads CASSPDFTDTQYF. The CDR3 DNA sequence: TGTGCCAGCAGTCCGGACTTCACAGATACGCAGTATTTT.

The chain employs TRBV9 and TRBJ2-1; D uncertain. The V gene lost 4 bases and the J gene lost 7 bases, with 21 bases spanning the gap. CDR1 is SGDLS, CDR2 YYNGEE, per germline. The CDR3 spans 16 residues. DNA of the CDR3: TGTGCCAGCAGCCCCTTCGCTTTTTTGCGGCAGAATGAGCAGTTCTTC. Its translation is CASSPFAFLRQNEQFF. Variable domain in full (rest from reference TRBV9 and TRBJ2-1): DSGVTQTPKHLITATGQRVTLRCSPRSGDLSVYWYQQSLDQGLQFLIQYYNGEERAKGNILERFSAQQFPDLHSELNLSSLELGDSALYFCASSPFAFLRQNEQFFGPGTRLTVL.

This clonotype appeared a few times. V usage is TRBV12-3 or TRBV12-4 and J usage is TRBJ1-6; D might be TRBD1 (5 bases). This CDR3 is 16 amino acids long. V lost 2 bases and J lost 13, with 21 bases in between. The CDR3 protein is CASSLSIAGPLIPLHF. DNA for the CDR3: TGTGCCAGCAGTTTAAGTATAGCGGGGCCTCTTATCCCCCTCCACTTT.

This clonotype was found a few times. This chain links TRBV12-3 or TRBV12-4 with TRBJ2-7, with 10 bases fitting TRBD2. Trimming at V came to 3 bases and at J to 7 bases, leaving 6 bases not matched to a gene. This CDR3 spans 14 amino acids. The DNA for the CDR3 is TGTGCCAGCAGTTTGGAGCTAGCGGGGGTTGAGCAGTACTTC. This encodes CASSLELAGVEQYF.

The rearrangement links TRBV5-1 to TRBJ2-3; D may be TRBD2 (5 bases). Trimming took 1 base from V and 1 from J, leaving 13 bases between them. Germline CDR1 is SGHRS and CDR2 is YFSETQ. The CDR3 loop spans 16 amino acids. Here the CDR3 reads CASSLSSGRGTDTQYF. In DNA form, the CDR3 reads TGCGCCAGCAGCTTGTCAAGCGGAAGAGGCACAGATACGCAGTATTTT.

This clonotype was picked up a small number of times. The chain carries TRBV6-5 and TRBJ2-5, with unresolved D. V shed 5 bases and J shed 2 bases, with 12 bases lying between them. The germline CDR1 and CDR2 sequences are MNHEY and SVGAGI. The CDR3 is 14 amino acids. Here the CDR3 DNA reads TGTGCCAGCAGTCAAACCCTAGGGCAAGAGACCCAGTACTTC. Amino acid sequence: CASSQTLGQETQYF.

The chain uses TRBV19 and TRBJ1-5; D is unclear. Trimming pared 4 bases from V and 0 bases from J, leaving 16 bases between. This CDR3 spans 17 amino acids. Germline lookup yields CDR1 LNHDA and CDR2 SQIVND (reference sequence). DNA of the CDR3: TGTGCCAGTAGTACCACTTTTGGGAGTACTAGCAATCAGCCCCAGCATTTT. Residues: CASSTTFGSTSNQPQHF.

The chain recombines TRBV12-3 or TRBV12-4 with TRBJ2-5; 12 bases are shared with TRBD2. The V gene end was trimmed by 10 bases and the J gene end by 2 bases; junction bases not matched to a gene: 5. The CDR3 runs 14 residues. The CDR3 DNA is TGTGCCATCGGGACTAGCGGGCGACAAGAGACCCAGTACTTC. Residues: CAIGTSGRQETQYF.

The gene calls are TRBV6-1 and TRBJ1-2; D remains ambiguous. Germline CDR1 reads MNHNS; CDR2 reads SASEGT. The CDR3 runs to 15 residues. V lost 5 bases, J lost 5 bases, and 18 bases lay in between. CDR3 DNA sequence: TGTGCCAGCAGTAAAGGGCAGGCGCGTGGGTATGGCTACACCTTC. This codes for CASSKGQARGYGYTF.

This clonotype was seen a few times. The chain links TRBV5-4 to TRBJ1-1; a possible D gene is TRBD1 (6 bases). The V end was cut by 3 bases, the J end by 2 bases, with 17 bases between. Germline CDR1 and CDR2: SGHNT and YYREEE (reference sequence). The CDR3 runs 16 residues. CDR3 DNA: TGTGCCAGCAGCTCCCCACCGGGACACCAAAACACTGAAGCTTTCTTT. Protein: CASSSPPGHQNTEAFF.

The table lists this clonotype with a count of one. The chain joins TRBV4-1 to TRBJ2-1; D is unresolved. Germline CDR1 and CDR2: MGHRA and YSYEKL. Trimming stripped 1 base from V and 3 bases from J, with 13 bases between. The CDR3 length is 16 residues. CDR3 residues: CASSQVVLVGYNEQFF. CDR3 bases: TGCGCCAGCAGCCAAGTAGTTTTGGTAGGCTACAATGAGCAGTTCTTC.

This chain uses TRBV28 with TRBJ2-5; TRBD2 aligns across 8 bases. J lost 2 bases, V lost 3 bases, and 5 bases had no gene match. Per the germline V gene, CDR1 is MDHEN and CDR2 is SYDVKM. This CDR3 spans 15 amino acids. CDR3 sequence: CASSLPGGTQETQYF. The CDR3 DNA reads as TGTGCCAGCAGTTTGCCGGGGGGGACTCAAGAGACCCAGTACTTC.

The chain carries TRBV2 and TRBJ1-1, with a tentative D call TRBD1 (5 bases). This CDR3 contains 12 residues. V was cut by 6 bases and J by 7 bases, with 12 bases left in between. From germline, CDR1 is SNHLY and CDR2 FYNNEI. The CDR3 region is CASSGGGLEAFF. DNA of the CDR3: TGTGCCAGCAGCGGGGGGGGTCTTGAAGCTTTCTTT. The full variable domain, with the rest looked up from reference TRBV2 and TRBJ1-1, is EPEVTQTPSHQVTQMGQEVILRCVPISNHLYFYWYRQILGQKVEFLVSFYNNEISEKSEIFDDQFSVERPDGSNFTLKIRSTKLEDSAMYFCASSGGGLEAFFGQGTRLTVV.

The chain uses TRBV28 and TRBJ2-1; D possibly corresponds to TRBD1 (5 bases). Trimming took off 3 bases at V and 2 bases at J, with 11 bases between the two ends. The CDR3 length is 15 residues. The germline gives CDR1 MDHEN, CDR2 SYDVKM. This CDR3 reads CASSLGQVAYNEQFF. Written as DNA, the CDR3 is TGTGCCAGCAGTTTGGGGCAGGTCGCCTACAATGAGCAGTTCTTC.

V usage is TRBV19 and J usage is TRBJ2-2; D possibly corresponds to TRBD2 (5 bases). The V end lost 11 bases, the J end lost 6 bases, and 13 bases lay between the germline ends. The CDR3 covers 12 residues. CDR1 and CDR2 (germline): LNHDA, SQIVND (reference sequence). The CDR3 loop reads CALRGNSGELFF. CDR3 in DNA: TGTGCCCTAAGAGGGAATTCCGGGGAGCTGTTTTTT.

At least ten counts were recorded for this clonotype. The rearrangement uses TRBV11-3 and TRBJ2-1, with unresolved D. Germline V gives CDR1 SGHNT, CDR2 YENEEA. V gave up 5 bases and J gave up 3 bases, with 5 bases separating them. There are 12 residues in the CDR3. For the CDR3, the DNA is TGTGCCAGCAGCCAAAGCTACAATGAGCAGTTCTTC. Protein: CASSQSYNEQFF.

There are a few counts of this clonotype. This chain connects TRBV7-2 to TRBJ2-3; D uncertain. V was pared by 2 bases and J by 4 bases, with 10 bases between. CDR1 is SGHTA and CDR2 is FQGNSA in the germline V gene. The CDR3 extends over 14 amino acids. The CDR3 nucleotides read TGTGCCAGCAGCTTATGGGGTTTATCAGATACGCAGTATTTT. This sequence encodes CASSLWGLSDTQYF.

This clonotype was counted once. The rearrangement uses TRBV7-6 and TRBJ2-3; weak D call: TRBD2 (7 bases). Germline-derived CDR1 and CDR2 are SGHVS and FNYEAQ. This CDR3 has 16 residues. Between the trimmed V and J ends, which lost 5 bases and 3 bases, there was a span of 18 bases. CDR3 bases: TGTGCCAGCAGCCCGCGGGAGAAGGGGGGGACAGATACGCAGTATTTT. Encoded protein: CASSPREKGGTDTQYF.

This clonotype was seen more than once but under ten times. The rearrangement links TRBV12-3 or TRBV12-4 to TRBJ2-5, with no clear D. This CDR3 contains 15 residues. The V gene lost 3 bases and the J gene lost 7 bases, with 18 bases spanning the gap. In DNA, the CDR3 is TGTGCCAGCAGTTTCCGCGACACCGAAGGGTGGACCCAGTACTTC. Encoded protein: CASSFRDTEGWTQYF.

The chain carries TRBV7-9 and TRBJ2-7, with 9 bases lining up with TRBD1. Germline V gene sequence: CDR1 SEHNR, CDR2 FQNEAQ (reference sequence). Germline trimming cut 5 bases from V and 4 bases from J; bases unmatched to any gene: 6. This CDR3 contains 14 residues. The CDR3 region has the DNA TGTGCCAGCAGCGCCGGGACAGGGAGGTACGAGCAGTACTTC. Translating gives CASSAGTGRYEQYF.

V gene TRBV20-1 combines with J gene TRBJ2-3; D unclear. V was shortened by 4 bases and J by 3 bases, with 8 bases between the two germline ends. The CDR3 is 12 residues long. Germline lookup yields CDR1 DFQATT and CDR2 SNEGSKA (reference sequence). CDR3: CSATLRTDTQYF. The CDR3, as DNA: TGCAGTGCTACATTGAGAACAGATACGCAGTATTTT.